This TCR beta chain was observed in a study of T cells in Graves' hyperthyroidism and ophthalmopathy. This clonotype was seen many times. Deletions cut 2 bases from V and 5 bases from J, with 12 bases between. Germline CDR1 reads SGHAT; CDR2 reads FQNNGV. The CDR3 is 14 residues long. Amplification of TCR beta CDR3 regions used RNA as the template. The TCR CDR3 first-round RT-PCR relied on the HTBI primer set. TCRdb passed the multiplex PCR reads through MiXCR, listing each CDR3 protein once. The table includes over 450,000 distinct CDR3 sequences, over 15% detected once. Source material: blood. The receptor was derived from a woman aged 18 to 35 with Graves' ophthalmopathy. The chain joins TRBV11-2 to TRBJ1-1; no clear D gene. CDR3 sequence reads: CASSLYPTGTEAFF. The CDR3 DNA sequence: TGTGCCAGCAGCTTATACCCCACCGGGACTGAAGCTTTCTTT. The whole variable domain, remainder taken from reference TRBV11-2 and TRBJ1-1, is EAGVAQSPRYKIIEKRQSVAFWCNPISGHATLYWYQQILGQGPKLLIQFQNNGVVDDSQLPKDRFSAERLKGVDSTLKIQPAKLEDSAVYLCASSLYPTGTEAFFGQGTRLTVV.